These 31 T cell receptor beta chains came from one sample sequenced in a study of beta chain features in type 1 diabetes (dated by TCRdb to 2017 to 2018). The library was produced with the immunoSEQ multiplex PCR assay. The High Capacity cDNA Reverse Transcription Kit was used to reverse transcribe all of the isolated RNA, meaning that expressed TCRB transcripts were what got sequenced. Imported from immuneACCESS, the table was reduced by TCRdb to in-frame sequences with V and J called. These copies leave out some clones; in studies compared against another copy, an unresolved V gene accounts for under half, and the cause of the remainder is not known. Here the sample has roughly 350,000 clones; about 11% occur a single time. Of the sample, roughly 0.014% falls within the top ten clones. The sample consisted of naive CD4+ T cells from blood. In light of the paper, this sample's cell subset or site label describes: true naive CD4+ T cells. Source of these receptors: a woman aged 30 to 39 in good health.

V is TRBV19 and J is TRBJ2-3; the match to TRBD2 covers 10 bases. The CDR3 consists of 15 residues. Germline trimming cut 6 bases from V and 5 bases from J; bases unmatched to any gene: 8. Per the germline V gene, CDR1 is LNHDA and CDR2 is SQIVND (reference sequence). For the CDR3, the DNA is TGTGCCAGTAGGAGCGGGAGGGCCTCGGGAGATACGCAGTATTTT. Protein sequence: CASRSGRASGDTQYF.

This clone was detected a few times. The chain is built from TRBV28 and TRBJ2-7; TRBD2 matches at 12 bases. In germline, CDR1 is MDHEN, CDR2 SYDVKM. V dropped 7 bases and J dropped 6; count of bases not matched to a gene: 10. The CDR3 has 15 amino acids. CDR3 loop: CASISGLAGWGEQYF. The DNA for the CDR3 is TGTGCCAGCATCTCCGGACTAGCGGGATGGGGCGAGCAGTACTTC.

This clone was counted only a few times. V gene TRBV6-1 combines with J gene TRBJ2-5; D gene unclear. Trimming pared 5 bases from V and 4 bases from J, leaving 14 bases between. There are 14 residues in the CDR3. Germline loops: CDR1 MNHNS, CDR2 SASEGT. The CDR3 is CASSFLLVRETQYF. CDR3 DNA: TGTGCCAGCAGTTTCCTCTTAGTCCGAGAGACCCAGTACTTC.

This clone was recorded a few times. CDR3 in amino acids: CASSAWRGYEQYF. DNA for the CDR3: TGTGCCAGCAGTGCCTGGAGGGGCTACGAGCAGTACTTC. The J gene is TRBJ2-7, the V gene TRBV25-1; maybe TRBD2 (6 bases). CDR3 length equals 13 residues. V was pared by 4 bases and J by 3 bases, with 10 bases between. Germline assignment: CDR1 MGHDK and CDR2 SYGVNS.

Only a few counts were recorded for this clone. This rearrangement joins TRBV28 to TRBJ2-7; TRBD2 matches at 9 bases. Trimming cost V 3 bases and J 8 bases; bases outside gene matches: 2. Germline CDR1 reads MDHEN; CDR2 reads SYDVKM. The CDR3 extends over 12 amino acids. CDR3 residues: CASSFASGKQYF. CDR3 sequence (DNA): TGTGCCAGCAGTTTTGCTAGCGGGAAGCAGTACTTC.

This clone was counted between two and nine times. This sequence joins TRBV9 and TRBJ2-7; tentatively, D is TRBD2 (5 bases). The ends were cut back, 6 bases at V and 0 bases at J, with 13 bases in the middle. The CDR3 runs to 14 residues. CDR1 SGDLS and CDR2 YYNGEE come from the germline V gene. This chain's CDR3 is CASTLGENSYEQYF. As DNA, the CDR3 is TGTGCCAGCACCCTCGGGGAGAACTCCTACGAGCAGTACTTC.

This chain connects TRBV19 to TRBJ2-1; possible D gene TRBD2, 5 bases. The CDR3 runs to 15 residues. Trimming pared 8 bases from V and 5 bases from J, leaving 19 bases between. The germline V gene has CDR1 LNHDA and CDR2 SQIVND (reference sequence). This chain's CDR3 is CASSRRSTADNEQFF. The DNA of the CDR3 is TGTGCCAGTTCTCGGAGGAGCACCGCCGACAATGAGCAGTTCTTC.

This clone was seen more than once but under ten times. J is TRBJ1-2 and V is TRBV4-3, with 7 bases lining up with TRBD1. CDR3 length equals 15 residues. CDR1 and CDR2 from the germline V gene are LGHNA and YSLEER. J gave up 0 bases and V 4 bases, and 5 bases lay outside the gene matches. DNA for the CDR3: TGCGCCAGCAGCCTCAGGACAGGAGCTAACTATGGCTACACCTTC. This encodes CASSLRTGANYGYTF.

This chain uses TRBV2 with TRBJ2-5, with D perhaps TRBD1 (6 bases). V was pared by 1 base and J by 2 bases, with 8 bases between. This CDR3 is built from 14 residues. Per germline, CDR1 SNHLY and CDR2 FYNNEI. The CDR3, as DNA: TGTGCCAGCAGTGAAGGGGACAAGCAAGAGACCCAGTACTTC. It translates to CASSEGDKQETQYF.

CDR3 in amino acids: CASSLQTGGQETQYF. The DNA of the CDR3 is TGTGCCAGCTCACTCCAGACAGGGGGCCAAGAGACCCAGTACTTC. J is TRBJ2-5 and V is TRBV18; 9 nucleotides line up with TRBD1. Germline CDR1 reads KGHSH; CDR2 reads LQKENI. The junction had 4 bases not matched to a gene; V was cut back by 4 bases and J by 1 base. The CDR3 totals 15 residues.

This clone was observed a few times. The rearrangement uses TRBV4-3 and TRBJ2-7, with TRBD2 matching over 13 bases. Germline V gene sequence: CDR1 LGHNA, CDR2 YSLEER. The CDR3 contains 15 residues. V lost 1 base to trimming and J lost 6 bases; unmatched junction nucleotides: 3. CDR3 amino acids: CASSQGTSGSFEQYF. The CDR3 coding sequence is TGCGCCAGCAGCCAAGGGACTAGCGGGAGCTTCGAGCAGTACTTC.

This sequence joins TRBV15 and TRBJ2-1; 9 bases align to TRBD2. The CDR3 is 16 residues long. The ends lost 2 bases at V and 6 bases at J; junction bases unmatched: 8. Germline V lookup: CDR1 LNHNV, CDR2 YYDKDF (reference sequence). The CDR3 sequence is CATSRKLAGISNEQFF. In DNA form, the CDR3 reads TGTGCCACCAGCAGAAAGCTAGCGGGGATAAGCAATGAGCAGTTCTTC.

This clone has a handful of counts. This chain uses TRBV25-1 with TRBJ2-2, with D uncertain. The V gene's germline CDR1 is MGHDK and CDR2 SYGVNS. The V end was cut by 3 bases, the J end by 2 bases, with 10 bases between. This CDR3 spans 15 amino acids. The CDR3 spells CASSEEHINTGELFF. CDR3 nucleotides: TGTGCCAGCAGTGAGGAGCATATCAACACCGGGGAGCTGTTTTTT.

This clone showed up just a few times. The rearrangement uses TRBV19 and TRBJ2-1, with 8 bases fitting TRBD1. J was trimmed by 7 bases and V by 10 bases; bases with no gene match: 6. Germline V gives CDR1 LNHDA, CDR2 SQIVND (reference sequence). CDR3 length equals 12 residues. This chain's CDR3 is CATTRQGNEQFF. The CDR3 region has the DNA TGTGCCACTACACGACAGGGGAATGAGCAGTTCTTC.

This clone has a handful of counts. The chain links TRBV6-5 to TRBJ2-1, with TRBD2 matching 10 bases. The CDR3 runs to 15 residues. CDR1 MNHEY and CDR2 SVGAGI come from the germline V gene. With 6 bases clipped from V and 7 bases from J, the junction kept 9 bases outside the gene matches. This chain's CDR3 is CASSETSGASNEQFF. The CDR3 nucleotides read TGTGCCAGCAGCGAAACTAGCGGGGCTTCAAATGAGCAGTTCTTC.

This clone has a handful of counts. The chain joins TRBV11-2 to TRBJ2-5, with 8 bases matching TRBD1. This CDR3 is built from 15 residues. The trim removed 1 base at V and 7 bases at J, leaving 8 bases unmatched. Looked up from germline, CDR1 is SGHAT and CDR2 is FQNNGV. CDR3 sequence: CASSLVSTGVGTQYF. CDR3 in DNA: TGTGCCAGCAGCTTAGTATCGACAGGGGTAGGGACCCAGTACTTC.

V is TRBV7-6 and J is TRBJ1-2, with 7 bases that match TRBD1. Germline lookup yields CDR1 SGHVS and CDR2 FNYEAQ. Germline trimming cut 8 bases from V and 0 bases from J; bases unmatched to any gene: 6. The CDR3 totals 14 residues. This chain's CDR3 is CASASGQANYGYTF. The CDR3 DNA sequence: TGTGCCAGCGCGTCTGGACAGGCTAACTATGGCTACACCTTC.

This clone was seen only a few times. This chain joins TRBV7-9 and TRBJ2-3, with D possibly matching TRBD2 (5 bases). Germline V gene lookup returns CDR1 SEHNR and CDR2 FQNEAQ (reference sequence). This CDR3 is built from 13 residues. The V end lost 4 bases, the J end lost 7 bases, and 12 bases lay between the germline ends. The CDR3 DNA is TGTGCCAGCAGCTCGTACCCGGGGTATACGCAGTATTTT. Its translation: CASSSYPGYTQYF.

This clone occurred a few times. The chain links TRBV9 to TRBJ2-7; the D gene is possibly TRBD2 (6 bases). V was pared by 2 bases and J by 5 bases, with 14 bases between. This CDR3 has 14 amino acids. CDR1 and CDR2 from the germline V gene are SGDLS and YYNGEE. The CDR3 coding sequence is TGTGCCAGCAGCGTTGGGGGGAGAAGCGACGAGCAGTACTTC. It translates to CASSVGGRSDEQYF.

The V call is TRBV28, the J call TRBJ1-1; the match to TRBD1 covers 7 bases. Germline CDR1 and CDR2: MDHEN and SYDVKM. The ends lost 5 bases at V and 7 bases at J; junction bases unmatched: 10. The CDR3 runs to 14 residues. The CDR3 protein is CASSPVDRKGEAFF. CDR3 nucleotide sequence: TGTGCCAGCAGTCCCGTGGACAGGAAGGGTGAAGCTTTCTTT.

V and J are TRBV19 and TRBJ2-1; a possible D gene is TRBD1 (6 bases). Germline V gene sequence: CDR1 LNHDA, CDR2 SQIVND (reference sequence). The V and J ends lost 3 bases and 10 bases respectively, with 16 bases between them. The CDR3 runs 14 residues. The CDR3 coding sequence is TGTGCCAGTAGTATTTTCGGACAGCCAGGCGAGCAGTTCTTC. Protein product: CASSIFGQPGEQFF.

This clone has just a few counts. The V call is TRBV30, the J call TRBJ2-4; a weak D match, TRBD1 (6 bases). The ends were cut back, 0 bases at V and 4 bases at J, with 16 bases in the middle. Looked up from germline, CDR1 is GTSNPN and CDR2 is SVGIG (reference sequence). This CDR3 comprises 16 residues. Here the CDR3 DNA reads TGTGCCTGGAGTGTACCTGGTCGGACAGCAAAAAACATTCAGTACTTC. Protein product: CAWSVPGRTAKNIQYF.

The V and J genes are TRBV6-6 and TRBJ1-5; the match to TRBD1 covers 8 bases. The CDR3 contains 14 residues. The V gene end was trimmed by 0 bases and the J gene end by 6 bases; junction bases not matched to a gene: 1. From germline, CDR1 is MNHNY and CDR2 SVGAGI (reference sequence). CDR3 in DNA: TGTGCCAGCAGTTACTCGACAGGGGCTCAGCCCCAGCATTTT. Translation: CASSYSTGAQPQHF.

This chain joins TRBV18 and TRBJ2-1; 10 bases align to TRBD2. Germline V lookup: CDR1 KGHSH, CDR2 LQKENI. The CDR3 length is 15 residues. Trimming removed 1 base from V and 3 bases from J; junction bases left unmatched: 0. This CDR3 is CASSPQREGYNEQFF. In nucleotides, the CDR3 is TGTGCCAGCTCACCACAGCGGGAGGGCTACAATGAGCAGTTCTTC.

The rearrangement joins TRBV5-6 to TRBJ2-1, with D maybe TRBD1 (6 bases). Per the germline V gene, CDR1 is SGHDT and CDR2 is YYEEEE. This CDR3 contains 16 residues. Trimming cost V 4 bases and J 10 bases, with 24 bases left between them. The CDR3: CASSPLGTGSTWEQFF. Written as DNA, the CDR3 is TGTGCCAGCAGCCCCCTCGGAACAGGGTCGACATGGGAGCAGTTCTTC.

The rearrangement joins TRBV6-4 to TRBJ1-2, with D maybe TRBD1 (5 bases). CDR1 is MRHNA, CDR2 SNTAGT, per germline. V was cut by 6 bases and J by 5 bases, with 13 bases left in between. The length of the CDR3 is 13 residues. CDR3 DNA sequence: TGTGCCAGCAGGGCGGGACCGACATATGGCTACACCTTC. Translated, it gives CASRAGPTYGYTF.

This chain joins TRBV7-3 and TRBJ2-2; possible D gene TRBD1, 6 bases. The CDR3 runs to 15 residues. Between the trimmed V and J ends, which lost 3 bases and 0 bases, there was a span of 8 bases. Germline CDR1 and CDR2: SGHTA and FQGTGA. The CDR3 DNA is TGTGCCAGCAGCTTGACAGGACCGAACACCGGGGAGCTGTTTTTT. Its protein product is CASSLTGPNTGELFF.

This clone was observed a handful of times. Other DNA sequences within the sample encode an identical CDR3. This rearrangement joins TRBV19 to TRBJ1-2; D perhaps matches TRBD1 (6 bases). CDR3 size: 13 residues. CDR1 and CDR2 (germline): LNHDA, SQIVND (reference sequence). The germline V and J ends were trimmed by 3 bases and 3 bases, with 8 bases remaining between them. The CDR3: CASSIDRYYGYTF. The DNA for the CDR3 is TGTGCCAGTAGTATCGACAGGTACTATGGCTACACCTTC.

This sequence joins TRBV28 and TRBJ2-2, with 8 bases identical to TRBD1. Germline values: CDR1 MDHEN, CDR2 SYDVKM. J gave up 8 bases and V 9 bases, and 5 bases lay outside the gene matches. The CDR3 loop spans 12 amino acids. The CDR3 loop is CASRTGTGELFF. CDR3 nucleotides: TGTGCCAGTCGGACAGGGACTGGGGAGCTGTTTTTT. Complete variable domain (other parts from reference TRBV28 and TRBJ2-2): DVKVTQSSRYLVKRTGEKVFLECVQDMDHENMFWYRQDPGLGLRLIYFSYDVKMKEKGDIPEGYSVSREKKERFSLILESASTNQTSMYLCASRTGTGELFFGEGSRLTVL.

The chain carries TRBV28 and TRBJ1-2; 9 bases map to TRBD1. The CDR3 runs 14 residues. Germline CDR1 is MDHEN and CDR2 is SYDVKM. Trimming took 6 bases from V and 6 from J; bases not matched to a gene: 8. Here the CDR3 reads CASRSPGQGHGYTF. CDR3 DNA: TGTGCCAGCAGATCGCCGGGACAGGGTCATGGCTACACCTTC.

CDR3 region: CASTLLGQGANYGYTF. CDR3 bases: TGTGCCAGCACCCTCTTAGGACAGGGGGCCAACTATGGCTACACCTTC. This chain uses TRBV28 with TRBJ1-2, with TRBD1 identical over 11 bases. Germline trimming cut 7 bases from V and 2 bases from J; bases unmatched to any gene: 9. This CDR3 region has 16 residues. Germline V gene sequence: CDR1 MDHEN, CDR2 SYDVKM.